These 32 T cell receptor beta chains share one sample of origin, sequenced in a study of technical replicates of blood from several donors. Sequencing used immunoSEQ multiplex PCR; TCRdb keeps in-frame clones, though not all of them. The table has roughly 93,000 clones, around 95% seen once. The source material was T cells isolated from PBMCs. The receptors stem from a human donor in good health.

The chain uses TRBV5-1 and TRBJ2-1, with 8 bases that match TRBD2. Per germline, CDR1 SGHRS and CDR2 YFSETQ. The CDR3 length is 14 residues. Losses at the gene ends were 4 bases for V and 2 bases for J; bases not matched to a gene: 2. CDR3 in DNA: TGCGCCAGCAGCGCGGGACTAGCCTACAATGAGCAGTTCTTC. Its translation: CASSAGLAYNEQFF.

Only a few counts were recorded for this clone. This CDR3 reads CASSVLINTEAFF. The CDR3 nucleotides read TGTGCCAGCAGCGTCTTAATCAACACTGAAGCTTTCTTT. The rearrangement links TRBV5-6 to TRBJ1-1; D gene unclear. V lost 4 bases and J 2 bases, leaving 9 bases between the germline ends. The CDR3 runs 13 residues. Germline V CDR1 and CDR2: SGHDT, YYEEEE. Drawing the rest from reference TRBV5-6 and TRBJ1-1, the complete variable domain is DAGVTQSPTHLIKTRGQQVTLRCSPKSGHDTVSWYQQALGQGPQFIFQYYEEEERQRGNFPDRFSGHQFPNYSSELNVNALLLGDSALYLCASSVLINTEAFFGQGTRLTVV.

The chain joins TRBV28 to TRBJ1-4; D is uncertain. The CDR3 extends over 15 amino acids. The V end was cut by 5 bases, the J end by 6 bases, with 16 bases between. CDR1 is MDHEN, CDR2 SYDVKM, per germline. This chain's CDR3 is CASSGPEGLHEKLFF. The CDR3 DNA is TGTGCCAGCAGTGGACCTGAGGGTTTGCATGAAAAACTGTTTTTT.

The J gene is TRBJ2-1, the V gene TRBV10-3; D unresolved. Trimming cost V 0 bases and J 6 bases, with 9 bases left between them. Germline V lookup: CDR1 ENHRY, CDR2 SYGVKD. The CDR3 is 14 amino acids. CDR3: CAISESSFGNEQFF. CDR3 bases: TGTGCCATCAGTGAGTCGAGTTTCGGCAATGAGCAGTTCTTC.

V is TRBV19 and J is TRBJ2-2; possible D gene TRBD2, 6 bases. This CDR3 contains 15 residues. Germline loops: CDR1 LNHDA, CDR2 SQIVND (reference sequence). Trimming took 10 bases from V and 2 from J, leaving 17 bases between them. The CDR3 is CATMTRTTNTGELFF. CDR3 DNA: TGTGCCACCATGACAAGGACTACCAACACCGGGGAGCTGTTTTTT.

The chain joins TRBV6-1 to TRBJ2-7; 8 bases align to TRBD1. The length of the CDR3 is 15 residues. CDR1 is MNHNS, CDR2 SASEGT, per germline. Losses at the gene ends were 2 bases for V and 2 bases for J; bases not matched to a gene: 5. This CDR3 reads CASSETGGMTYEQYF. The CDR3 DNA is TGTGCCAGCAGTGAAACAGGGGGGATGACCTACGAGCAGTACTTC.

The rearrangement joins TRBV11-3 to TRBJ2-3, with D possibly matching TRBD1 (6 bases). CDR1 is SGHNT, CDR2 YENEEA, per germline. The V gene lost 0 bases and the J gene lost 5 bases, with 6 bases spanning the gap. The CDR3 totals 13 residues. The CDR3 region is CASSLEQGDTQYF. CDR3 bases: TGTGCCAGCAGCTTAGAACAGGGAGATACGCAGTATTTT.

This rearrangement joins TRBV7-9 to TRBJ2-7; the match to TRBD1 covers 10 bases. The V gene end was trimmed by 5 bases and the J gene end by 4 bases; junction bases not matched to a gene: 5. This CDR3 spans 14 amino acids. The germline V gene encodes CDR1 SEHNR and CDR2 FQNEAQ (reference sequence). The CDR3 protein is CASSPDRGNYEQYF. The DNA for the CDR3 is TGTGCCAGCAGCCCGGACAGGGGGAATTACGAGCAGTACTTC.

The V call is TRBV5-1, the J call TRBJ2-3, with 7 bases that match TRBD2. The CDR3 has 15 residues. Germline V gene data show CDR1 as SGHRS and CDR2 as YFSETQ. Trimming at V came to 4 bases and at J to 4 bases, leaving 9 bases not matched to a gene. The CDR3 is CASSLIAGSPDTQYF. The CDR3 DNA is TGCGCCAGCAGCCTAATAGCGGGTTCCCCAGATACGCAGTATTTT.

This chain uses TRBV28 with TRBJ2-4; 7 nucleotides align to TRBD2. The ends lost 6 bases at V and 10 bases at J; junction bases unmatched: 3. The CDR3 has 11 residues. Looked up from germline, CDR1 is MDHEN and CDR2 is SYDVKM. CDR3 coding DNA: TGTGCCAGCAGGGCGGGAGAGATTCAGTACTTC. Amino acids: CASRAGEIQYF.

The gene calls are TRBV13 and TRBJ1-2; weak D call: TRBD1 (6 bases). Trimming left V 1 base short and J 6 bases short, with 6 bases between. CDR3 size: 12 residues. Germline V gives CDR1 PRHDT, CDR2 FYEKMQ (reference sequence). The CDR3 DNA follows: TGTGCCAGCAGCTTAGCAGGGGATGGCTACACCTTC. Translating it yields CASSLAGDGYTF.

The genes are TRBV4-2 and TRBJ2-5; weak D call: TRBD2 (6 bases). The CDR3 totals 17 residues. V was trimmed by 0 bases and J by 0 bases, leaving 14 bases between them. Germline CDR1 LGHNA, CDR2 YNFKEQ. This CDR3 reads CASSQDRVAAYQETQYF. CDR3 nucleotides: TGTGCCAGCAGCCAAGATAGAGTAGCGGCGTACCAAGAGACCCAGTACTTC.

The CDR3 sequence: CASSVSGLLGTDTQYF. The CDR3 DNA reads TGTGCCAGCAGCGTATCAGGGTTATTAGGTACAGATACGCAGTATTTT. V and J are TRBV5-4 and TRBJ2-3; possible D gene TRBD1, 5 bases. From germline, CDR1 is SGHNT and CDR2 YYREEE (reference sequence). The ends were cut back, 4 bases at V and 3 bases at J, with 18 bases in the middle. The CDR3 is 16 residues long.

This chain links TRBV6-5 with TRBJ2-3; D is perhaps TRBD2 (6 bases). The ends were cut back, 6 bases at V and 9 bases at J, with 16 bases in the middle. This CDR3 is built from 13 residues. The V gene's germline CDR1 is MNHEY and CDR2 SVGAGI. The CDR3 loop reads CASRLTSTMTQYF. CDR3 DNA sequence: TGTGCCAGCAGACTAACTAGCACGATGACGCAGTATTTT.

V gene TRBV30 combines with J gene TRBJ2-3; D is undetermined. The V end was cut by 0 bases, the J end by 0 bases, with 10 bases between. CDR1 and CDR2 (germline): GTSNPN, SVGIG (reference sequence). The CDR3 is 15 residues long. The CDR3 DNA is TGTGCCTGGAGTGTATCCTTCTCTAGCACAGATACGCAGTATTTT. It codes for CAWSVSFSSTDTQYF.

V gene TRBV27 combines with J gene TRBJ1-1; 9 nucleotides agree with TRBD1. V shed 6 bases and J 5 bases; nucleotides not matched to a gene: 16. CDR1 MNHEY and CDR2 SMNVEV come from the germline V gene (reference sequence). The CDR3 is made up of 17 amino acids. CDR3 sequence (DNA): TGTGCCAGCAGCTCGAACAGGGACAGGGCAATAGGGACTGAAGCTTTCTTT. Encoded protein: CASSSNRDRAIGTEAFF.

CDR3: CASSGDPIGYGYTF. The CDR3 nucleotides are TGTGCCAGTTCCGGAGACCCCATTGGATATGGCTACACCTTC. The rearrangement uses TRBV18 and TRBJ1-2; no clear D. Deletions cut 9 bases from V and 5 bases from J, with 19 bases between. Per the germline V gene, CDR1 is KGHSH and CDR2 is LQKENI. The CDR3 is made up of 14 amino acids. The full variable domain, completed using reference TRBV18 and TRBJ1-2, is NAGVMQNPRHLVRRRGQEARLRCSPMKGHSHVYWYRQLPEEGLKFMVYLQKENIIDESGMPKERFSAEFPKEGPSILRIQQVVRGDSAAYFCASSGDPIGYGYTFGSGTRLTVV.

The chain is built from TRBV19 and TRBJ2-7; D possibly corresponds to TRBD1 (5 bases). Germline loops: CDR1 LNHDA, CDR2 SQIVND (reference sequence). V lost 5 bases to trimming and J lost 4 bases, with 12 bases between them. This CDR3 contains 13 residues. The CDR3 nucleotides read TGTGCCAGTAGTTTTGGGGCCAGGTACGAGCAGTACTTC. Its translation: CASSFGARYEQYF.

The genes are TRBV13 and TRBJ1-2; no clear D gene. The CDR3 consists of 15 residues. V was clipped by 1 base and J by 4 bases, with 13 bases between them. Germline V CDR1 and CDR2: PRHDT, FYEKMQ (reference sequence). CDR3 bases: TGTGCCAGCAGCTTAGCTCCGGGTGGGAGCTATGGCTACACCTTC. This gives the protein CASSLAPGGSYGYTF. The variable domain in full, with the rest retrieved from reference TRBV13 and TRBJ1-2, is AAGVIQSPRHLIKEKRETATLKCYPIPRHDTVYWYQQGPGQDPQFLISFYEKMQSDKGSIPDRFSAQQFSDYHSELNMSSLELGDSALYFCASSLAPGGSYGYTFGSGTRLTVV.

The chain links TRBV5-1 to TRBJ1-2; perhaps TRBD1 as D (5 bases). Germline CDR1 SGHRS, CDR2 YFSETQ. CDR3 length equals 13 residues. V was cut by 2 bases and J by 4 bases, with 9 bases left in between. CDR3 sequence reads: CASSLTGAYGYTF. The CDR3 DNA reads as TGCGCCAGCAGCTTAACAGGCGCCTATGGCTACACCTTC.

The chain uses TRBV6-6 and TRBJ2-1; 12 bases match TRBD2. The trim removed 4 bases at V and 0 bases at J, leaving 1 base unmatched. This CDR3 is built from 16 residues. CDR1 is MNHNY and CDR2 is SVGAGI in the germline V gene (reference sequence). In DNA form, the CDR3 reads TGTGCCAGCAGTTCTAGCGGGGGGGGCTCCTACAATGAGCAGTTCTTC. Amino acid sequence: CASSSSGGGSYNEQFF.

The gene calls are TRBV5-1 and TRBJ2-2; weak D call: TRBD1 (5 bases). The CDR3 is made up of 15 amino acids. Germline CDR1 SGHRS, CDR2 YFSETQ. Trimming removed 4 bases at V and 1 base at J, with 11 bases between. CDR3 bases: TGCGCCAGCAGCCTGAGACAGAAGAACACCGGGGAGCTGTTTTTT. Amino acid sequence: CASSLRQKNTGELFF.

The chain joins TRBV2 to TRBJ1-3; D gene uncertain. The CDR3 covers 15 residues. Germline assignment: CDR1 SNHLY and CDR2 FYNNEI. V was cut by 3 bases and J by 0 bases, with 9 bases left in between. CDR3 amino acids: CASSDPGVSGNTIYF. In DNA form, the CDR3 reads TGTGCCAGCAGTGATCCGGGAGTCTCTGGAAACACCATATATTTT.

This clone was observed a few times. The CDR3: CAGGGYSNQPQHF. In nucleotides, the CDR3 is TGTGCCGGGGGCGGCTATTCCAATCAGCCCCAGCATTTT. The chain recombines TRBV2 with TRBJ1-5; D is perhaps TRBD1 (6 bases). Looked up from germline, CDR1 is SNHLY and CDR2 is FYNNEI. This CDR3 has 13 residues. V lost 11 bases, J lost 3 bases, and 14 bases lay in between.

The V gene is TRBV7-6, the J gene TRBJ2-7; weak D call: TRBD2 (5 bases). There are 13 residues in the CDR3. Trimming took off 9 bases at V and 3 bases at J, with 15 bases between the two ends. The germline V gene has CDR1 SGHVS and CDR2 FNYEAQ. CDR3 sequence: CASTFGESYEQYF. Here the CDR3 DNA reads TGTGCCAGTACTTTCGGGGAGAGCTACGAGCAGTACTTC. Filled out from reference TRBV7-6 and TRBJ2-7, the complete variable domain reads GAGVSQSPRYKVTKRGQDVALRCDPISGHVSLYWYRQALGQGPEFLTYFNYEAQQDKSGLPNDRFSAERPEGSISTLTIQRTEQRDSAMYRCASTFGESYEQYFGPGTRLTVT.

The rearrangement links TRBV5-1 to TRBJ1-1; D might be TRBD1 (5 bases). Germline V gives CDR1 SGHRS, CDR2 YFSETQ. The CDR3 sequence is 14 residues long. Trimming removed 5 bases from V and 1 base from J, with 12 bases in between. The CDR3 nucleotides read TGCGCCAGCAGGGCCGGGACTGAGAACACTGAAGCTTTCTTT. It yields the protein CASRAGTENTEAFF.

The V and J genes are TRBV6-1 and TRBJ1-1, with D unclear. CDR1 and CDR2 from the germline V gene are MNHNS and SASEGT. Trimming shortened V by 3 bases and J by 7 bases, and 9 bases separated the two germline ends. CDR3 length equals 12 residues. The CDR3 is CASSESGLEAFF. As DNA, the CDR3 is TGTGCCAGCAGTGAGAGTGGGCTTGAAGCTTTCTTT.

This chain uses TRBV15 with TRBJ2-5; D is perhaps TRBD2 (6 bases). V lost 5 bases to trimming and J lost 1 base, with 17 bases between them. The CDR3 covers 16 residues. The germline V gene has CDR1 LNHNV and CDR2 YYDKDF (reference sequence). The CDR3 DNA is TGTGCCACCAGCGGTTCAACGGGGAGGCTCCAAGAGACCCAGTACTTC. Translated: CATSGSTGRLQETQYF.

The chain has TRBV28 and TRBJ2-7, with 9 bases matching TRBD2. Trimming removed 6 bases from V and 0 bases from J; junction bases left unmatched: 12. Germline CDR1 reads MDHEN; CDR2 reads SYDVKM. The CDR3 has 17 amino acids. CDR3 loop: CASRGGLAGFGSYEQYF. CDR3 DNA: TGTGCCAGCAGGGGTGGGCTAGCGGGATTTGGCTCCTACGAGCAGTACTTC.

The rearrangement links TRBV9 to TRBJ1-1; a weak D match, TRBD1 (5 bases). The CDR3 has 15 amino acids. Per the germline V gene, CDR1 is SGDLS and CDR2 is YYNGEE. Between the trimmed V and J ends, which lost 4 bases and 0 bases, there was a span of 13 bases. The DNA for the CDR3 is TGTGCCAGCAGCCCCCAAACAGGCATGAACACTGAAGCTTTCTTT. Translating it yields CASSPQTGMNTEAFF.

The chain combines TRBV11-3 with TRBJ2-7; 13 bases fit TRBD2. V dropped 4 bases and J dropped 2; count of bases not matched to a gene: 5. The length of the CDR3 is 16 residues. CDR1 is SGHNT, CDR2 YENEEA, per germline. CDR3 region: CASSYGTSGAAYEQYF. The CDR3, as DNA: TGTGCCAGCAGCTACGGGACTAGCGGGGCCGCCTACGAGCAGTACTTC.

The chain couples TRBV7-2 to TRBJ1-1, with D tentatively TRBD1 (5 bases). Trimming removed 5 bases at V and 5 bases at J, with 15 bases between. In germline, CDR1 is SGHTA, CDR2 FQGNSA. This CDR3 spans 14 amino acids. The CDR3 nucleotides are TGTGCCAGCAGCGTACAGGCGACCTTTACTGAAGCTTTCTTT. Translated, it gives CASSVQATFTEAFF.